Reported below is one T cell receptor (beta chain). The target antigen is unknown. Germline lookup yields CDR1 ENHRY and CDR2 SYGVKD. V lost 0 bases to trimming and J lost 8 bases, with 12 bases between them. The CDR3 runs to 14 residues. Measured with immunoSEQ multiplex PCR; TCRdb has only the in-frame clones, and not every one. Of 90,000 or so clones detected, 89% appear once; the ten largest clones hold roughly 2.3%. This record belongs to a study of T cell responses to AZD1222 COVID-19 vaccine. Findings and caveats of the study: A mostly white British donor set with more females was recruited, and clonal diversity was possibly underestimated. Nearly half of spike-specific TCRs reportedly target variant regions that are unmutated in the B.1.351 and B.1.1.7 variants.

Source: peripheral blood, taken on day 0 of AZD1222 vaccination. This rearrangement joins TRBV10-3 to TRBJ2-3, with D hard to call. The sequence was collected from an adult in good health. The CDR3 DNA reads TGTGCCATCAGTGAGTCCCCTCAAATAGGTACGCAGTATTTT. Translated: CAISESPQIGTQYF.